This paragraph reports one TCR beta chain. No antigen is known for it. These data belong to a study of beta chain features in type 1 diabetes. Whole-study context: Researchers looked at about 110 million sorted cells across all samples. Study-level points and caveats: Comparison showed that naive, central memory and Treg TCRB repertoires appeared more similar among patients than among healthy donors.

Trimming pared 5 bases from V and 8 bases from J, leaving 16 bases between. The CDR3 is made up of 14 amino acids. CDR1 is LNHNV and CDR2 is YYDKDF in the germline V gene (reference sequence). Every isolated RNA sample was fully reverse transcribed, so sequencing captured expressed TCRB transcripts. TCRdb's copy holds only in-frame clones and misses some; the assay was immunoSEQ multiplex PCR. In the table there are 450,000 or so clones, over 9.5% of which are singletons. The chain employs TRBV15 and TRBJ2-1, with a tentative D call TRBD2 (7 bases). This TCR was recovered from a woman aged 18-29 years in good health. The sequencing sample was made of naive CD4+ T cells from blood. The CDR3 reads CATSSRGAGYEQFF. CDR3 in DNA: TGTGCCACCAGCTCTCGGGGGGCGGGCTATGAGCAGTTCTTC. The full variable domain, its missing parts supplied by reference TRBV15 and TRBJ2-1, is DAMVIQNPRYQVTQFGKPVTLSCSQTLNHNVMYWYQQKSSQAPKLLFHYYDKDFNNEADTPDNFQSRRPNTSFCFLDIRSPGLGDTAMYLCATSSRGAGYEQFFGPGTRLTVL.